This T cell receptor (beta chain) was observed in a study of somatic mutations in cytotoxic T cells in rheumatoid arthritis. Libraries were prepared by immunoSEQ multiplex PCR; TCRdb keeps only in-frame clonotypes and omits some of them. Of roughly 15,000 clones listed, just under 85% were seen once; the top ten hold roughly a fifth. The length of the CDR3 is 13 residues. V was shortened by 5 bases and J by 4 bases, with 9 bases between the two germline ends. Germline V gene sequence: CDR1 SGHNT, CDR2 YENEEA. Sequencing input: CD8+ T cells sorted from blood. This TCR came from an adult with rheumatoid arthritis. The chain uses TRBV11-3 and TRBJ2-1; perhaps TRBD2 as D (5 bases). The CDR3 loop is CASSPGLYNEQFF. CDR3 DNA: TGTGCCAGCAGCCCCGGACTGTACAATGAGCAGTTCTTC.